These 8 T cell receptor beta chains share one sample of origin, sequenced in a study of T cells in Graves' hyperthyroidism and ophthalmopathy. Amplified TCR beta CDR3 regions came from RNA transcripts. Initially, a first-round RT-PCR of the TCR CDR3 employed the HTBI primer set. Each CDR3 protein is one row after TCRdb ran MiXCR on the multiplex PCR reads. The table lists 250,000 to 300,000 distinct CDR3 sequences, about 19% of them singletons, with under 45% in the top ten. The specimen was blood. The receptor set was obtained from a man aged 45-65 years with Graves' ophthalmopathy.

The table lists this clonotype with many counts. This rearrangement joins TRBV24-1 to TRBJ2-3; the match to TRBD2 covers 11 bases. Germline V gives CDR1 KGHDR, CDR2 SFDVKD. J was trimmed by 3 bases and V by 4 bases; bases with no gene match: 8. There are 17 residues in the CDR3. The CDR3 spells CATSDQLAGEGTDTQYF. For the CDR3, the DNA is TGTGCCACCAGTGACCAACTAGCGGGAGAGGGGACAGATACGCAGTATTTT.

The J gene is TRBJ1-4, the V gene TRBV30, with a weak D call TRBD1 (6 bases). Germline CDR1 and CDR2: GTSNPN and SVGIG (reference sequence). Trimming removed 0 bases at V and 8 bases at J, with 13 bases between. The CDR3 sequence is 14 residues long. This chain's CDR3 is CAWSVGGAREKLFF. The CDR3 bases are TGTGCCTGGAGTGTAGGGGGGGCTCGAGAAAAACTGTTTTTT.

This clonotype was observed at least ten times. The chain employs TRBV28 and TRBJ1-2; 9 bases are a match to TRBD1. CDR1 and CDR2 (germline): MDHEN, SYDVKM. The CDR3 totals 14 residues. V trimming: 5 bases; J trimming: 2 bases; junction bases outside the gene matches: 3. For the CDR3, the DNA is TGTGCCAGCAGTGGGACAGGGCAGAACTATGGCTACACCTTC. As protein: CASSGTGQNYGYTF.

Many counts were recorded for this clonotype. The chain uses TRBV11-2 and TRBJ2-3; D remains ambiguous. The germline V gene has CDR1 SGHAT and CDR2 FQNNGV. The length of the CDR3 is 12 residues. Deletions cut 4 bases from V and 1 base from J, with 3 bases between. This CDR3 reads CASSWGTDTQYF. The CDR3 DNA reads TGTGCCAGCAGCTGGGGCACAGATACGCAGTATTTT.

At least ten counts were recorded for this clonotype. The rearrangement uses TRBV20-1 and TRBJ2-7; no firm D call. The CDR3 is 12 residues long. The V gene's germline CDR1 is DFQATT and CDR2 SNEGSKA (reference sequence). The V gene lost 7 bases and the J gene lost 0 bases, with 10 bases spanning the gap. CDR3 region: CSVTDGSYEQYF. The CDR3 DNA sequence: TGCAGTGTCACGGACGGCTCCTACGAGCAGTACTTC.

This clonotype appeared many times. The V call is TRBV12-3 or TRBV12-4, the J call TRBJ2-1, with 8 bases lining up with TRBD2. Trimming removed 3 bases from V and 5 bases from J; junction bases left unmatched: 6. The CDR3 has 15 residues. CDR3 amino acids: CASSLSSGTNNEQFF. In nucleotides, the CDR3 is TGTGCCAGCAGTTTGAGTAGCGGGACTAACAATGAGCAGTTCTTC.

This chain links TRBV20-1 with TRBJ1-5, with a weak D call TRBD1 (6 bases). Looked up from germline, CDR1 is DFQATT and CDR2 is SNEGSKA (reference sequence). The V end lost 3 bases, the J end lost 6 bases, and 15 bases lay between the germline ends. The CDR3 is 14 amino acids. The CDR3 DNA reads TGCAGTGCTAGGAGGCCAGGGGACCCTCAGCCCCAGCATTTT. It encodes CSARRPGDPQPQHF.

Ten or more counts support this clonotype. This sequence joins TRBV5-8 and TRBJ1-3, with D maybe TRBD1 (5 bases). The CDR3 is 15 residues long. Trimming removed 4 bases at V and 2 bases at J, with 13 bases between. Per germline, CDR1 SGHTS and CDR2 YDEGEE. CDR3 DNA sequence: TGTGCCAGCAGCCCTTACAGGCGCCCTGGAAACACCATATATTTT. It specifies CASSPYRRPGNTIYF.